What follows are 8 T cell receptor beta chains derived from one specimen sequenced in a study of cytomegalovirus exposure and HLA in healthy donors. PCR employed 60 Vbeta and 13 Jbeta primers. Only in-frame clones appear in the TCRdb table, and some are missing; sequencing was by immunoSEQ multiplex PCR. The table for this sample gives about 170,000 clones. Sample: PBMCs. The receptors here all came from a woman younger than 30 in good health and CMV-seropositive.

The chain uses TRBV14 and TRBJ2-7; maybe TRBD2 (5 bases). The germline V gene encodes CDR1 SGHDN and CDR2 FVKESK. CDR3 length: 15 amino acids. V was cut by 3 bases and J by 4 bases, with 16 bases left in between. CDR3 coding DNA: TGTGCCAGCAGCCACCTAAACGGGAACGATTACGAGCAGTACTTC. It specifies CASSHLNGNDYEQYF.

The chain joins TRBV30 to TRBJ1-3; 7 bases agree with TRBD1. CDR3 length equals 15 residues. The ends lost 4 bases at V and 2 bases at J; junction bases unmatched: 8. Germline V gene data show CDR1 as GTSNPN and CDR2 as SVGIG (reference sequence). CDR3 loop: CAWTSQGVPGNTIYF. The CDR3 DNA reads as TGTGCCTGGACATCGCAGGGGGTTCCTGGAAACACCATATATTTT.

The rearrangement uses TRBV9 and TRBJ2-1; possibly TRBD1 for D (6 bases). The CDR3 extends over 16 amino acids. CDR1 is SGDLS, CDR2 YYNGEE, per germline. V lost 0 bases, J lost 2 bases, and 12 bases lay in between. The CDR3 region has the DNA TGTGCCAGCAGCGTAGAGCCGACAGGAGCCTACAATGAGCAGTTCTTC. It codes for CASSVEPTGAYNEQFF.

The V call is TRBV6-5, the J call TRBJ1-3, with a weak D call TRBD1 (6 bases). The V gene's germline CDR1 is MNHEY and CDR2 SVGAGI. CDR3 length equals 15 residues. Trimming pared 4 bases from V and 6 bases from J, leaving 16 bases between. The DNA of the CDR3 is TGTGCCAGCAGTTCCATCAGGGGCCCCAAAAACACCATATATTTT. Its protein is CASSSIRGPKNTIYF.

The chain has TRBV19 and TRBJ1-2; 7 bases fit TRBD1. The CDR3 is made up of 15 amino acids. J gave up 3 bases and V 10 bases, and 14 bases lay outside the gene matches. CDR1 LNHDA and CDR2 SQIVND come from the germline V gene (reference sequence). This CDR3 is CATESQNRGHYGYTF. DNA for the CDR3: TGTGCCACCGAAAGCCAAAACAGGGGTCACTATGGCTACACCTTC. Filled out from reference TRBV19 and TRBJ1-2, the complete variable domain reads DGGITQSPKYLFRKEGQNVTLSCEQNLNHDAMYWYRQDPGQGLRLIYYSQIVNDFQKGDIAEGYSVSREKKESFPLTVTSAQKNPTAFYLCATESQNRGHYGYTFGSGTRLTVV.

The chain joins TRBV7-6 to TRBJ1-5; D is uncertain. The V gene lost 5 bases and the J gene lost 4 bases, with 9 bases spanning the gap. The CDR3 has 13 residues. Germline V gene lookup returns CDR1 SGHVS and CDR2 FNYEAQ. The CDR3: CASSRRRNQPQHF. DNA for the CDR3: TGTGCCAGCAGCCGTAGGAGGAATCAGCCCCAGCATTTT.

The genes are TRBV19 and TRBJ1-1; D might be TRBD1 (6 bases). The CDR3 has 15 residues. Germline CDR1 is LNHDA and CDR2 is SQIVND (reference sequence). Trimming stripped 8 bases from V and 5 bases from J, with 21 bases between. This CDR3 reads CASFPGTLGGTEAFF. The CDR3 nucleotides read TGTGCCAGTTTTCCCGGGACACTCGGCGGGACTGAAGCTTTCTTT.

This chain uses TRBV2 with TRBJ1-5, with TRBD1 matching 11 bases. The germline CDR1 and CDR2 sequences are SNHLY and FYNNEI. The V segment lost 6 bases and the J segment 6 bases; nucleotides outside the gene matches: 4. The CDR3 loop spans 14 amino acids. The CDR3 DNA is TGTGCCAGCAGGTCCGGGACAGGGGGTCAGCCCCAGCATTTT. Amino acid sequence: CASRSGTGGQPQHF.